The 32 T cell receptor beta chains reported below all come from one sample, sequenced in a study of blood T cell repertoires in COVID-19. Assay used: immunoSEQ multiplex PCR; TCRdb lists only in-frame clones, some missing. This table has more than 350,000 clones, around 87% appearing once. The specimen sequenced was peripheral blood. The receptors were sampled from a woman aged 25 to 39 with COVID-19, enrolled during active disease.

This chain links TRBV3-1 (or the pseudogene TRBV3-2) with TRBJ1-1; no firm D call. Germline CDR1 reads LGHDT; CDR2 reads YNNKEL (reference sequence). The CDR3 contains 13 residues. V was trimmed by 4 bases and J by 7 bases, leaving 13 bases between them. The CDR3 nucleotides are TGTGCCAGCAGCCCCGGTGTTGGGCTTGAAGCTTTCTTT. This translates into CASSPGVGLEAFF.

This chain uses TRBV12-3 or TRBV12-4 with TRBJ1-2; tentatively, D is TRBD1 (5 bases). The V end was cut by 7 bases, the J end by 8 bases, with 14 bases between. The CDR3 consists of 12 residues. In nucleotides, the CDR3 is TGTGCCAGCACCGGGACCCGGGGGGGCTACACCTTC. It translates to CASTGTRGGYTF.

V and J are TRBV9 and TRBJ2-5; maybe TRBD2 (5 bases). Germline V CDR1 and CDR2: SGDLS, YYNGEE. Between the trimmed V and J ends, which lost 4 bases and 5 bases, there was a span of 15 bases. The CDR3 covers 14 residues. The CDR3 DNA is TGTGCCAGCAGCCCGGGCACTAGTGGGGAGACCCAGTACTTC. Its protein is CASSPGTSGETQYF. Full variable domain (missing parts from reference TRBV9 and TRBJ2-5): DSGVTQTPKHLITATGQRVTLRCSPRSGDLSVYWYQQSLDQGLQFLIQYYNGEERAKGNILERFSAQQFPDLHSELNLSSLELGDSALYFCASSPGTSGETQYFGPGTRLLVL.

This sequence joins TRBV27 and TRBJ2-1; a weak D match, TRBD1 (6 bases). The V gene lost 6 bases and the J gene lost 4 bases, with 25 bases spanning the gap. CDR1 and CDR2 (germline): MNHEY, SMNVEV (reference sequence). This CDR3 spans 18 amino acids. The CDR3 is CASRTGSGTRGIYNEQFF. The CDR3 nucleotides are TGTGCCAGCAGAACCGGTTCGGGGACAAGGGGGATTTACAATGAGCAGTTCTTC.

The chain recombines TRBV13 with TRBJ2-7; possible D gene TRBD1, 6 bases. V lost 5 bases, J lost 5 bases, and 13 bases lay in between. Germline-derived CDR1 and CDR2 are PRHDT and FYEKMQ (reference sequence). The CDR3 spans 13 residues. The CDR3 nucleotides read TGTGCCAGCAGCGTTGCCAGGGGCAACGAGCAGTACTTC. Encoded protein: CASSVARGNEQYF.

This clone was counted once. V usage is TRBV7-9 and J usage is TRBJ1-1, with a possible D match to TRBD1 (6 bases). V dropped 5 bases and J dropped 1 base, with 14 bases sitting between them. The CDR3 sequence is 15 residues long. Germline V gene data show CDR1 as SEHNR and CDR2 as FQNEAQ (reference sequence). CDR3 in DNA: TGTGCCAGCAGCGAAGTATTAGGGGGGAACACTGAAGCTTTCTTT. Its protein is CASSEVLGGNTEAFF.

The rearrangement links TRBV19 to TRBJ2-1; the D gene is possibly TRBD2 (5 bases). Germline values: CDR1 LNHDA, CDR2 SQIVND (reference sequence). This CDR3 is built from 14 residues. The germline V and J ends were trimmed by 2 bases and 12 bases, with 17 bases remaining between them. Here the CDR3 DNA reads TGTGCCAGTAGTATACGACTGACGGGAAGCGTGCAGTTCTTC. It is translated as CASSIRLTGSVQFF.

CDR3 residues: CSVLCQAPTFHRELFF. The CDR3 DNA reads TGCAGCGTTCTATGCCAAGCCCCGACATTCCACCGGGAGCTGTTTTTT. The rearrangement links TRBV29-1 to TRBJ2-2; D unresolved. V was clipped by 5 bases and J by 9 bases, with 25 bases between them. The CDR3 is 16 residues long. Germline V CDR1 and CDR2: SQVTM, ANQGSEA.

CDR3 DNA sequence: TGTGCCAGCAGTTTATGGTCGAGAGGGGGCGAAGGTATCCCCTACGAGCAGTACTTC. Translating it yields CASSLWSRGGEGIPYEQYF. The chain is built from TRBV28 and TRBJ2-7; 7 bases are shared with TRBD1. Trimming removed 0 bases from V and 2 bases from J; junction bases left unmatched: 16. Per germline, CDR1 MDHEN and CDR2 SYDVKM. The CDR3 extends over 19 amino acids.

The chain has TRBV11-2 and TRBJ2-1; 9 bases agree with TRBD2. The CDR3 spans 16 residues. V trimming: 1 base; J trimming: 6 bases; junction bases outside the gene matches: 7. Germline loops: CDR1 SGHAT, CDR2 FQNNGV. The CDR3 loop is CASSLVLTSGGNEQFF. DNA of the CDR3: TGTGCCAGCAGCTTAGTTCTGACTAGCGGAGGCAATGAGCAGTTCTTC. Filled out from reference TRBV11-2 and TRBJ2-1, the complete variable domain reads EAGVAQSPRYKIIEKRQSVAFWCNPISGHATLYWYQQILGQGPKLLIQFQNNGVVDDSQLPKDRFSAERLKGVDSTLKIQPAKLEDSAVYLCASSLVLTSGGNEQFFGPGTRLTVL.

The J gene is TRBJ1-5, the V gene TRBV19; 10 bases agree with TRBD1. The CDR3 loop spans 16 amino acids. J gave up 7 bases and V 3 bases, and 9 bases lay outside the gene matches. Germline V gene lookup returns CDR1 LNHDA and CDR2 SQIVND (reference sequence). The CDR3 DNA reads as TGTGCCAGTAGTATGGGGGACAGGGGTTTTGGACAGCCCCAGCATTTT. It yields the protein CASSMGDRGFGQPQHF. Based on the CDR3 plus reference TRBV19 and TRBJ1-5, the full variable domain is DGGITQSPKYLFRKEGQNVTLSCEQNLNHDAMYWYRQDPGQGLRLIYYSQIVNDFQKGDIAEGYSVSREKKESFPLTVTSAQKNPTAFYLCASSMGDRGFGQPQHFGDGTRLSIL.

The chain is built from TRBV5-1 and TRBJ2-5; possibly TRBD1 for D (6 bases). Between the trimmed V and J ends, which lost 1 base and 4 bases, there was a span of 11 bases. The CDR3 extends over 14 amino acids. Per the germline V gene, CDR1 is SGHRS and CDR2 is YFSETQ. The CDR3 loop is CASSLTGFSETQYF. In DNA form, the CDR3 reads TGCGCCAGCAGCTTGACAGGGTTTTCAGAGACCCAGTACTTC. Filled out from reference TRBV5-1 and TRBJ2-5, the complete variable domain reads KAGVTQTPRYLIKTRGQQVTLSCSPISGHRSVSWYQQTPGQGLQFLFEYFSETQRNKGNFPGRFSGRQFSNSRSEMNVSTLELGDSALYLCASSLTGFSETQYFGPGTRLLVL.

V is TRBV4-1 and J is TRBJ2-7; TRBD2 matches at 10 bases. In germline, CDR1 is MGHRA, CDR2 YSYEKL. The CDR3 sequence is 17 residues long. The V gene end was trimmed by 0 bases and the J gene end by 3 bases; junction bases not matched to a gene: 8. CDR3 residues: CASSQEDQREGNYEQYF. DNA for the CDR3: TGCGCCAGCAGCCAAGAAGACCAGCGGGAGGGCAACTACGAGCAGTACTTC.

The chain combines TRBV5-4 with TRBJ1-2; D perhaps matches TRBD1 (5 bases). The CDR3 runs to 15 residues. Looked up from germline, CDR1 is SGHNT and CDR2 is YYREEE (reference sequence). V was cut by 4 bases and J by 5 bases, with 18 bases left in between. Here the CDR3 DNA reads TGTGCCAGCAGCCTTGGAGGGCAGGGTAATTATGGCTACACCTTC. It encodes CASSLGGQGNYGYTF.

The V call is TRBV5-1, the J call TRBJ2-1, with D possibly TRBD2 on 5 matching bases. There are 14 residues in the CDR3. Trimming cost V 4 bases and J 2 bases, with 10 bases left between them. CDR1 is SGHRS and CDR2 is YFSETQ in the germline V gene. In DNA form, the CDR3 reads TGCGCCAGCAGCGCTAGCAATACCTACAATGAGCAGTTCTTC. Translating gives CASSASNTYNEQFF.

The CDR3 is CASSQYPTGGNYNEQFF. The CDR3 nucleotides read TGCGCCAGCAGCCAATACCCCACGGGAGGAAATTACAATGAGCAGTTCTTC. The chain has TRBV4-1 and TRBJ2-1; 7 bases line up with TRBD2. The CDR3 sequence is 17 residues long. The V gene's germline CDR1 is MGHRA and CDR2 YSYEKL. The trim removed 2 bases at V and 4 bases at J, leaving 11 bases unmatched.

This clone was counted once. The chain uses TRBV19 and TRBJ1-1; 7 bases align to TRBD1. Per the germline V gene, CDR1 is LNHDA and CDR2 is SQIVND (reference sequence). Trimming removed 1 base from V and 0 bases from J; junction bases left unmatched: 8. This CDR3 spans 17 amino acids. The CDR3 loop reads CASSIGDSHSMNTEAFF. In DNA, the CDR3 is TGTGCCAGTAGTATAGGGGACAGCCACTCTATGAACACTGAAGCTTTCTTT.

The chain combines TRBV5-1 with TRBJ1-6; D not certain. The germline V gene has CDR1 SGHRS and CDR2 YFSETQ. The germline V and J ends were trimmed by 0 bases and 3 bases, with 7 bases remaining between them. The CDR3 length is 15 residues. Written as DNA, the CDR3 is TGCGCCAGCAGCTTGGTGGGCAGCTATAATTCACCCCTCCACTTT. Protein sequence: CASSLVGSYNSPLHF.

This chain joins TRBV5-1 and TRBJ1-2, with 9 bases aligning to TRBD1. V shed 2 bases, J shed 2 bases, and the junction held 4 bases outside the gene matches. This CDR3 is 15 amino acids long. Germline loops: CDR1 SGHRS, CDR2 YFSETQ. The CDR3 DNA reads TGCGCCAGCAGCTTCTCCGGGACAGGGAACTATGGCTACACCTTC. Translating it yields CASSFSGTGNYGYTF.

The chain is built from TRBV6-5 and TRBJ2-7, with 9 positions matching TRBD1. V shed 4 bases and J 0 bases; nucleotides not matched to a gene: 1. This CDR3 is 14 amino acids long. Germline V gene data show CDR1 as MNHEY and CDR2 as SVGAGI. The CDR3: CASSWDRASYEQYF. The CDR3 nucleotides read TGTGCCAGCAGTTGGGACAGGGCCTCCTACGAGCAGTACTTC.

The chain has TRBV6-6 and TRBJ1-1; the D is unclear. The CDR3 loop spans 11 amino acids. V was pared by 6 bases and J by 5 bases, with 7 bases between. Germline values: CDR1 MNHNY, CDR2 SVGAGI (reference sequence). CDR3 DNA: TGTGCCAGCAGCCCCCGGACTGAAGCTTTCTTT. Protein: CASSPRTEAFF.

V usage is TRBV27 and J usage is TRBJ2-7, with a weak D call TRBD1 (5 bases). The V end lost 0 bases, the J end lost 4 bases, and 16 bases lay between the germline ends. Germline V CDR1 and CDR2: MNHEY, SMNVEV (reference sequence). This CDR3 has 16 amino acids. The CDR3 loop is CASSLSAQGLKYEQYF. The CDR3 nucleotides read TGTGCCAGCAGTTTATCGGCCCAGGGCCTAAAATACGAGCAGTACTTC.

Turning to this clone: Different DNA sequences within this sample yield the same CDR3. The V gene is TRBV4-3, the J gene TRBJ2-7, with D possibly TRBD1 on 6 matching bases. The CDR3 contains 15 residues. V dropped 0 bases and J dropped 0 bases, with 9 bases sitting between them. CDR1 is LGHNA, CDR2 YSLEER, per germline. CDR3 sequence (DNA): TGCGCCAGCAGCCAAGATAGGGGGAGCTCCTACGAGCAGTACTTC. Protein product: CASSQDRGSSYEQYF.

The CDR3 DNA sequence: TGTGCCAGCAGTTCCGTCGTCTATTCTCATACGCAGTATTTT. This codes for CASSSVVYSHTQYF. The rearrangement links TRBV27 to TRBJ2-3, with D hard to call. CDR3 length equals 14 residues. Trimming took off 4 bases at V and 7 bases at J, with 15 bases between the two ends. Germline V gene lookup returns CDR1 MNHEY and CDR2 SMNVEV (reference sequence).

The rearrangement joins TRBV11-2 to TRBJ2-1; D is ambiguous. CDR1 is SGHAT, CDR2 FQNNGV, per germline. The CDR3 consists of 15 residues. Trimming removed 4 bases at V and 4 bases at J, with 14 bases between. The CDR3 DNA reads as TGTGCCAGCAGCTCGACTGGCAACGATTACAATGAGCAGTTCTTC. Translated, it gives CASSSTGNDYNEQFF.

The CDR3 DNA follows: TGCGCCAGCAGTCAATCGCCCAGCTCTGGAAACACCATATATTTT. It is translated as CASSQSPSSGNTIYF. This sequence joins TRBV23-1 and TRBJ1-3; no definite D call. TRBV23-1 is flagged as an ORF with uncertain function. CDR3 size: 15 residues. The V end was cut by 0 bases, the J end by 0 bases, with 6 bases between.

This clone was seen only a few times. This chain uses TRBV25-1 with TRBJ2-1; possible D gene TRBD2, 6 bases. The V gene's germline CDR1 is MGHDK and CDR2 SYGVNS. The CDR3 is 15 amino acids. Trimming stripped 4 bases from V and 4 bases from J, with 14 bases between. The CDR3 nucleotides are TGTGCCAGCAGTGCTTACGGGAGTTCTTACAATGAGCAGTTCTTC. This sequence encodes CASSAYGSSYNEQFF.

Only a few counts were recorded for this clone. The chain carries TRBV11-2 and TRBJ1-5, with 8 positions matching TRBD1. The CDR3 consists of 15 residues. Germline assignment: CDR1 SGHAT and CDR2 FQNNGV. The trim removed 6 bases at V and 3 bases at J, leaving 7 bases unmatched. CDR3 protein: CASRKTGDNNQPQHF. In DNA form, the CDR3 reads TGTGCCAGCAGGAAGACAGGGGATAACAATCAGCCCCAGCATTTT.

The gene calls are TRBV2 and TRBJ2-7; 8 bases are shared with TRBD1. CDR1 and CDR2 (germline): SNHLY, FYNNEI. The CDR3 is 20 residues long. J was trimmed by 2 bases and V by 0 bases; bases with no gene match: 18. The CDR3, as DNA: TGTGCCAGCAGTGAAGCAAGGTCGAGACAGGGGCCTCACAGGGCCTACGAGCAGTACTTC. Protein: CASSEARSRQGPHRAYEQYF.

The chain carries TRBV10-3 and TRBJ1-3, with a possible D match to TRBD1 (6 bases). This CDR3 contains 15 residues. Trimming removed 10 bases at V and 2 bases at J, with 18 bases between. The germline V gene encodes CDR1 ENHRY and CDR2 SYGVKD. CDR3 residues: CATEDRLGPGNTIYF. CDR3 DNA sequence: TGTGCCACTGAGGACAGACTGGGCCCTGGAAACACCATATATTTT.

This clone was counted a few times. Written as DNA, the CDR3 is TGCAGCGTTGAAAACAGGAACACTGAAGCTTTCTTT. Translating it yields CSVENRNTEAFF. The V and J genes are TRBV29-1 and TRBJ1-1; D not certain. Germline loops: CDR1 SQVTM, CDR2 ANQGSEA. V gave up 2 bases and J gave up 1 base, with 5 bases separating them. This CDR3 contains 12 residues.

This rearrangement joins TRBV7-3 to TRBJ2-1, with 7 bases that match TRBD2. CDR1 is SGHTA and CDR2 is FQGTGA in the germline V gene. V was clipped by 2 bases and J by 2 bases; unmatched bases: 3. This CDR3 region has 15 residues. CDR3 nucleotides: TGTGCCAGCAGCTTAGGAGGGAGGGCCTACAATGAGCAGTTCTTC. Amino acid sequence: CASSLGGRAYNEQFF. The full variable domain, completed using reference TRBV7-3 and TRBJ2-1, is GAGVSQTPSNKVTEKGKYVELRCDPISGHTALYWYRQSLGQGPEFLIYFQGTGAADDSGLPNDRFFAVRPEGSVSTLKIQRTERGDSAVYLCASSLGGRAYNEQFFGPGTRLTVL.